The rows below give T cell receptor beta chains drawn from one sample of a study of blood T cell repertoires in COVID-19. This table comes from immunoSEQ multiplex PCR, and its TCRdb copy is limited to in-frame clones, with some not included. The sample consists of approximately 140,000 clones, around 80% of them appearing once. Specimen: peripheral blood. The receptor set was obtained from a man aged 55 to 69 with active or convalescent COVID-19. Each CDR3 is given with its conserved first and last residue. D genes are given only for firm matches.

>-|TRBV5-4|TRBJ2-3
CASSLGPRDTQYF
>-|TRBV11-3|TRBJ1-1
CASSKLTGTEAFF
>TRBD2|TRBV10-3|TRBJ2-1
CAITGTSGNEQFF
>-|TRBV29-1|TRBJ1-5
CSASGAGSQPQHF
>TRBD2|TRBV27|TRBJ2-1
CASRSLLAGSYNEQFF
>-|TRBV4-2|TRBJ1-2
CASSQEQSRGGYTF
>-|TRBV5-4|TRBJ1-1
CASSLYLIVNTEAFF
>-|TRBV7-9|TRBJ2-3
CASSLALAEGSDTQYF
>-|TRBV14|TRBJ2-3
CASSQVSAVRTDTQYF
>TRBD2|TRBV14|TRBJ2-3
CASSQDRTSGPVGDTQYF
>-|TRBV7-9|TRBJ2-3
CALESTDTQYF
>TRBD1|TRBV6-6|TRBJ1-1
CASSPSRTGGTQGTEAFF
>-|TRBV18|TRBJ2-7
CASAEGGSYEQYF
>-|TRBV3-1/TRBV3-2|TRBJ2-3
CASSQAGQTLTDTQYF
>-|TRBV6-2/TRBV6-3|TRBJ1-5
CASSNFYQPQHF
>TRBD2|TRBV2|TRBJ2-1
CASRSTSGRAQGEQFF
>TRBD2|TRBV5-1|TRBJ2-3
CASMSFGLAVTDTQYF
>-|TRBV3-1/TRBV3-2|TRBJ2-3
CASSHRTNRQGADTQYF
>-|TRBV19|TRBJ2-2
CASSISRDSLERGELFF
>-|TRBV28|TRBJ1-4
CASSRESKGKLFF
>TRBD2|TRBV11-2|TRBJ2-7
CASSSWGGPSYEQYF
>-|TRBV7-2|TRBJ2-1
CASSATEYNEQFF
>-|TRBV7-3|TRBJ2-1
CASSSPRGRSSYNEQFF
>TRBD2|TRBV11-2|TRBJ2-1
CASSGTSGHYNEQFF
>TRBD1|TRBV27|TRBJ2-3
CASSLRDRGPDTQYF
>TRBD1|TRBV5-1|TRBJ2-5
CASSPAGQGASETQYF
>-|TRBV7-8|TRBJ2-3
CASSLVYRDTDTQYF
>TRBD1|TRBV5-5|TRBJ1-5
CASSGDRGFNQPQHF
>-|TRBV6-2/TRBV6-3|TRBJ1-1
CASSTAGYPVTEAFF
>-|TRBV11-2|TRBJ2-3
CASSPQASADTQYF
>TRBD1|TRBV5-5|TRBJ2-1
CASSFFSSETGEQFF
>TRBD1|TRBV12-3/TRBV12-4|TRBJ1-2
CASSTGAGYGYTF
>-|TRBV5-4|TRBJ2-5
CASSLVETTETQYF
>-|TRBV6-6|TRBJ1-5
CASGPFSNQPQHF
>-|TRBV7-3|TRBJ1-3
CASSPGSGNTIYF
>TRBD1|TRBV28|TRBJ1-5
CASTMPTGGPVGNQPQHF
>TRBD1|TRBV30|TRBJ1-5
CAWSGQGDQPQHF
>TRBD1|TRBV4-3|TRBJ2-7
CASSQEAGTGFNEQYF
>-|TRBV23-1|TRBJ2-7
CASSQSKPNLYEQYF
>TRBD1|TRBV9|TRBJ2-3
CASSVGNRGRADTQYF
>-|TRBV5-3|TRBJ1-4
CATKGRDWNEKLFF
>TRBD1|TRBV19|TRBJ1-5
CASIAGGQGYQPQHF
>TRBD2|TRBV28|TRBJ2-1
CASSLTRGAGGRNEQFF
>TRBD2|TRBV6-6|TRBJ2-5
CASSSTSGQETQYF
>-|TRBV27|TRBJ1-1
CASSPDSTVNAFF
>-|TRBV5-1|TRBJ2-3
CASSLGGASTDTQYF
>TRBD2|TRBV19|TRBJ2-1
CASSTPTSGGSSYNEQFF
>-|TRBV7-8|TRBJ1-4
CASKTEPTGEKLFF
>TRBD1|TRBV6-5|TRBJ2-1
CASSRGHEQFF
>-|TRBV28|TRBJ2-1
CASSQPGTPNEQFF
>-|TRBV6-5|TRBJ1-5
CASRNRAGNQPQHF
>-|TRBV18|TRBJ2-1
CASSPPSGGRSYNEQFF
>-|TRBV14|TRBJ1-6
CASSQAAGMGSPLHF
>TRBD1|TRBV9|TRBJ1-4
CASSAGTGATNEKLFF
>-|TRBV7-9|TRBJ2-6
CASSSSGFSGANVLTF
>-|TRBV7-8|TRBJ2-7
CASSLGDSPAYEQYF
>-|TRBV7-8|TRBJ2-1
CASSSFSPGLSSYNEQFF